This TCR beta chain was sequenced during a study of pediatric ulcerative colitis. Whole-study findings and limits: Blood-derived T cells may be present in rectal pinch biopsies. This repertoire reflects total lymphocytes rather than subpopulations like regulatory T cells. Clonal expansions reduced rectal repertoire diversity in acute severe colitis.

The germline CDR1 and CDR2 sequences are SGHNT and YYREEE (reference sequence). CDR3 length: 17 amino acids. V shed 4 bases and J 2 bases; nucleotides not matched to a gene: 10. The repertoire was sequenced with immunoSEQ multiplex PCR; TCRdb's copy has only in-frame clones and lacks some. The sample shows more than 10,000 clones, 60% to 80% of them seen only once. Comment on this clone: Its antigen is undetermined.

One to two pinch biopsies were taken from the rectum during colonoscopy. The sequence was collected from a boy under 18 who was a control in a study of pediatric ulcerative colitis. The chain carries TRBV5-4 and TRBJ2-2, with 8 bases fitting TRBD2. Source material: gut tissue. Here the CDR3 reads CASSLPPTSANTGELFF. In nucleotides, the CDR3 is TGTGCCAGCAGCCTCCCCCCGACTAGCGCCAACACCGGGGAGCTGTTTTTT.